This T cell receptor (beta chain) was recorded in a study of T-cell reconstitution after alpha-beta-depleted transplantation in children. The germline CDR1 and CDR2 sequences are SQVTM and ANQGSEA. V gave up 1 base and J gave up 5 bases, with 17 bases separating them. The CDR3 runs 15 residues. Preparation of the TCRbeta library used unique molecular identifiers. TCRdb reanalysed the PCR reads using MiXCR and keeps one entry per CDR3 protein. The sample lists some 300,000 distinct CDR3 sequences, roughly a tenth occurring once. This clonotype was picked up many times. What it recognizes is unknown. General study findings and limits: T-cell numbers and diversity, one year after transplant, stemmed largely from T cells that were newly produced. Several hundred rapidly expanded clones from non-depleted graft cells reportedly supplied alpha-beta T cells about two months post-transplant. Some patients' high day-60 TCRbeta diversity was traced to surviving recipient T cells and thymic progenitors.

The receptor was derived from a boy in the first two years of life with acute myeloid leukemia, due to receive a stem cell transplant. The specimen was PBMCs, collected before TCRalphabeta/CD19-depleted stem cell transplant. The chain employs TRBV29-1 and TRBJ1-1, with no clear D. The CDR3 coding sequence is TGCAGCGTTGAAGTTCATAAAATCAGGCCTACTGAAGCTTTCTTT. Protein: CSVEVHKIRPTEAFF. Combining the CDR3 with reference TRBV29-1 and TRBJ1-1 gives the whole variable domain SAVISQKPSRDICQRGTSLTIQCQVDSQVTMMFWYRQQPGQSLTLIATANQGSEATYESGFVIDKFPISRPNLTFSTLTVSNMSPEDSSIYLCSVEVHKIRPTEAFFGQGTRLTVV.